This TCR beta chain was sequenced for a study of shared clonotypes between healthy human individuals. Sequencing was at deep level. Investigators spread the genomic DNA of each subset evenly over several immunoSEQ plates. Replicate PCRs run on sorted subsets employed 200 ng DNA, 25,000 to 35,000 T cell genomes. TCRdb keeps only in-frame clones here, not all; method: immunoSEQ multiplex PCR. The sample holds 2 million to 3 million clones; 90% to 95% are singletons and the top ten take 0.36%. Germline V lookup: CDR1 SEHNR, CDR2 FQNEAQ (reference sequence). Trimming left V 5 bases short and J 3 bases short, with 7 bases between. The CDR3 has 12 amino acids. None of the donors, who were healthy HIV-negative adults, had recently had acute infections or vaccinations.

The chain couples TRBV7-9 to TRBJ1-2; D remains ambiguous. The specimen sequenced was naive CD4+ T cells from PBMCs. The subset denotes: CD45RA+ positively selected. The source of this sequence is a man younger than 30 in good health. Some clones in this sample may be carry-over from other donors' samples. CDR3 in DNA: TGTGCCAGCAGCCGCCCGGACTATGGCTACACCTTC. Protein product: CASSRPDYGYTF.